This T cell receptor (beta chain) was obtained from a study of blood T cells in healthy people across ages. Using a J-beta primer mix together with a sample-barcoded 5' primer, a second PCR was run for roughly 7 to 12 cycles. Every cDNA molecule bore a tag from a template-switch adaptor containing 12 random nucleotides. TCRdb re-analysed the 5' RACE reads in MiXCR, keeping a single row per CDR3 protein. The sample carries about 1.8 million distinct CDR3 sequences, 49% recorded once. Concerning this clonotype: Its specificity is unknown.

Whole-study findings and limits: Roughly linear age-related decline in beta diversity appeared, significant by age roughly 40.

This TCR derives from a woman in her thirties or forties in good health. What was sequenced was blood.

Written as DNA, the CDR3 is TGTGCCATCAGTGCGGGACAGGGGGCTTTGGGGGAGACCCAGTACTTC. Translation: CAISAGQGALGETQYF. The V call is TRBV10-3, the J call TRBJ2-5; 12 positions agree with TRBD1. Per the germline V gene, CDR1 is ENHRY and CDR2 is SYGVKD. The CDR3 runs to 16 residues. The ends lost 4 bases at V and 5 bases at J; junction bases unmatched: 8.